This TCR beta chain comes out of a study of blood T cell repertoires in COVID-19. Study overall: Specimens from acute and convalescent COVID-19 originated in the United States, Italy and Spain. The cDNA or gDNA used as material had been derived from T cells, B-cell-depleted T cells, or PBMCs.

CDR3 length: 14 residues. V trimming: 11 bases; J trimming: 6 bases; junction bases outside the gene matches: 15. The germline V gene encodes CDR1 MDHEN and CDR2 SYDVKM. In the source study's methods: Amplified reference gene primers provided the basis for estimating nucleated cell counts. Using immunoSEQ multiplex PCR, the repertoire was profiled, and TCRdb retains in-frame clones only, with some absent. The V and J calls and clone size come from that table; D and trimming were worked out from the DNA. The profile shows 30,000 to 40,000 clones, around 80% of them singletons. This TCR was recovered from a man aged 55 to 70 in a cohort sampled during active COVID-19. Sequenced material: peripheral blood. The V gene is TRBV28, the J gene TRBJ2-5; TRBD2 aligns across 7 bases. The CDR3 spells CACDGGEFVKTQYF. CDR3 in DNA: TGTGCCTGCGATGGGGGGGAGTTCGTGAAGACCCAGTACTTC. Using reference TRBV28 and TRBJ2-5 for the parts outside the CDR3, the full variable domain is DVKVTQSSRYLVKRTGEKVFLECVQDMDHENMFWYRQDPGLGLRLIYFSYDVKMKEKGDIPEGYSVSREKKERFSLILESASTNQTSMYLCACDGGEFVKTQYFGPGTRLLVL.